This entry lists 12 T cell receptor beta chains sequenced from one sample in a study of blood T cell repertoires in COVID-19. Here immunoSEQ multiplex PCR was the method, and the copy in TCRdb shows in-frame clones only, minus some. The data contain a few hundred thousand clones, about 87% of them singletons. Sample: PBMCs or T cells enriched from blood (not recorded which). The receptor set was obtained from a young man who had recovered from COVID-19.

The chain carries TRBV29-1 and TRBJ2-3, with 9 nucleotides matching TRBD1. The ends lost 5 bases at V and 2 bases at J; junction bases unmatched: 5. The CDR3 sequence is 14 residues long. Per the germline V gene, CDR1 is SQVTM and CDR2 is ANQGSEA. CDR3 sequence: CSVYGTGSTDTQYF. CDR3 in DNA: TGCAGCGTTTACGGGACAGGGTCCACAGATACGCAGTATTTT.

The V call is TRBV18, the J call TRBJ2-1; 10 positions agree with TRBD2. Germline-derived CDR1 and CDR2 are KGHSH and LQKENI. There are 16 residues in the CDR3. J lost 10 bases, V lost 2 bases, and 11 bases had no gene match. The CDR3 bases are TGTGCCAGCTCACCAGTAGCCAGCGGGGGGGCTGGGGAGCAGTTCTTC. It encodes CASSPVASGGAGEQFF. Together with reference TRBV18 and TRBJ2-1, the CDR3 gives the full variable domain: NAGVMQNPRHLVRRRGQEARLRCSPMKGHSHVYWYRQLPEEGLKFMVYLQKENIIDESGMPKERFSAEFPKEGPSILRIQQVVRGDSAAYFCASSPVASGGAGEQFFGPGTRLTVL.

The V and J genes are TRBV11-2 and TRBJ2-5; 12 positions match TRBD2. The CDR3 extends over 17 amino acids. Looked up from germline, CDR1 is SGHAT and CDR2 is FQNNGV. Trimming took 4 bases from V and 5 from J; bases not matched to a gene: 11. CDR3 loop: CASSSTSGGVSDETQYF. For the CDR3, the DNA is TGTGCCAGCAGCTCGACTAGCGGGGGTGTCTCGGATGAGACCCAGTACTTC.

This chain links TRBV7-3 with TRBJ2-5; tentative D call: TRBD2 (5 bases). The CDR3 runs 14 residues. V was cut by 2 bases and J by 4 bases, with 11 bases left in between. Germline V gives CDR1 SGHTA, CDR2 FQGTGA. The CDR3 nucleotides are TGTGCCAGCAGCTTAGGAGGAGGTCCAGAGACCCAGTACTTC. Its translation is CASSLGGGPETQYF.

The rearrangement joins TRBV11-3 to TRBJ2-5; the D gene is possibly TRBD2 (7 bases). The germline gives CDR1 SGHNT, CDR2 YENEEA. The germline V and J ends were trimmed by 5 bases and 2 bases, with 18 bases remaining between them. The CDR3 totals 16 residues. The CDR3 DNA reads TGTGCCAGCAGCCAGAGGGGGGCGGGGGTTCAAGAGACCCAGTACTTC. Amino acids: CASSQRGAGVQETQYF.

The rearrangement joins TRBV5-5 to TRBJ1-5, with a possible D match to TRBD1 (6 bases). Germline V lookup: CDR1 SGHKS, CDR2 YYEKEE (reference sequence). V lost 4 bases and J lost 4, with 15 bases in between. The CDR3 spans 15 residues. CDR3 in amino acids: CASSVQSGVNQPQHF. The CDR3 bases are TGTGCCAGCAGCGTACAATCAGGGGTTAATCAGCCCCAGCATTTT. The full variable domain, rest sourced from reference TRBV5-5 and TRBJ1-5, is DAGVTQSPTHLIKTRGQQVTLRCSPISGHKSVSWYQQVLGQGPQFIFQYYEKEERGRGNFPDRFSARQFPNYSSELNVNALLLGDSALYLCASSVQSGVNQPQHFGDGTRLSIL.

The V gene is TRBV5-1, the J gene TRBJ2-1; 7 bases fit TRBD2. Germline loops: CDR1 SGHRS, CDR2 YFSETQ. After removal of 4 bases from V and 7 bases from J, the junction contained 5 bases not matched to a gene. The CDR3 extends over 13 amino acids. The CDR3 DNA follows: TGCGCCAGCAGCGGAACTAGCGAAAATGAGCAGTTCTTC. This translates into CASSGTSENEQFF.

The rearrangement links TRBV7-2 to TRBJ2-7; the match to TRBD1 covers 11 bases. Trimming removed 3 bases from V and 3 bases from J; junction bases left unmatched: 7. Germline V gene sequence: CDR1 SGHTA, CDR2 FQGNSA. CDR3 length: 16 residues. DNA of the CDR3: TGTGCCAGCAGCTTCCAGTCTGGGACAGGGGGCTACGAGCAGTACTTC. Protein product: CASSFQSGTGGYEQYF.

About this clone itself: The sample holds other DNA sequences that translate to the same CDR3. CDR3 coding DNA: TGTGCCATCAGCGCAGGGGTGAACACTGAAGCTTTCTTT. This gives the protein CAISAGVNTEAFF. The gene calls are TRBV10-3 and TRBJ1-1; possible D gene TRBD1, 6 bases. V was pared by 6 bases and J by 0 bases, with 8 bases between. CDR3 length: 13 amino acids. Germline V gene lookup returns CDR1 ENHRY and CDR2 SYGVKD.

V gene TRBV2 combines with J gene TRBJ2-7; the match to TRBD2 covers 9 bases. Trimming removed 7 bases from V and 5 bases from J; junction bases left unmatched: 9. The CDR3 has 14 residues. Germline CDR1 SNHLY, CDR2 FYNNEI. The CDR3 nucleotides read TGTGCCAGCAAACTAGCGGGTGAGGTCCACGAGCAGTACTTC. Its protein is CASKLAGEVHEQYF.

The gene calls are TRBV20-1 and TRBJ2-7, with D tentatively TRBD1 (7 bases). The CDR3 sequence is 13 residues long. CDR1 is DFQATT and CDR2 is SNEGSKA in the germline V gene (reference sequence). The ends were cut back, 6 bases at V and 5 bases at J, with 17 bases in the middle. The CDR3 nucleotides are TGCAGTGCAAGTCCAGGGGGAGGAAACGAGCAGTACTTC. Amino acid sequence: CSASPGGGNEQYF.

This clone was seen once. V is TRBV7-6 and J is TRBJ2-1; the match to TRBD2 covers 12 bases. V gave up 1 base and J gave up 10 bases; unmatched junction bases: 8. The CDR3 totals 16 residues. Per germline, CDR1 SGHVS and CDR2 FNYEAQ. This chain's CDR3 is CASSLGTSGALWEQFF. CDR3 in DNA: TGTGCCAGCAGCTTAGGGACTAGCGGGGCGCTCTGGGAGCAGTTCTTC.